This T cell receptor beta chain was sequenced for a study of cytomegalovirus exposure and HLA in healthy donors. The study's findings and limits: Some V segments (TRBV6-2 and TRBV6-3 among them) were excluded as indistinguishable. A later look showed TCR association rates differing by HLA locus, highest for DRB1 and lowest for HLA-C.

As for the donors, each was a healthy bone marrow donor. As to this clone: What it recognizes is unknown.

Use of 60 Vbeta and 13 Jbeta primers characterized the PCR. Per the original methods: The count from a later analysis was 79 million or so unique TCR beta chains, roughly 11 million of them shared. Produced via immunoSEQ multiplex PCR; TCRdb's table is partial and in-frame only. Clone size and V and J calls were adopted from that table, with D and trimming inferred from the DNA. The sample has 100,000 or so clones; over 80% are singletons. This CDR3 comprises 13 residues. Germline-derived CDR1 and CDR2 are SGHDT and YYEEEE. With 0 bases removed from V and 3 bases from J, the gap between germline ends came to 7 bases.

Source material: PBMCs. This sequence originates from a man aged 25 to 45 in good health and CMV-seropositive. The chain employs TRBV5-6 and TRBJ2-7; a weak D match, TRBD1 (5 bases). The CDR3 spells CASSLEGNYEQYF. In DNA, the CDR3 is TGTGCCAGCAGCTTGGAGGGGAACTACGAGCAGTACTTC. The full variable domain, in which reference TRBV5-6 and TRBJ2-7 provide the parts outside the CDR3, is DAGVTQSPTHLIKTRGQQVTLRCSPKSGHDTVSWYQQALGQGPQFIFQYYEEEERQRGNFPDRFSGHQFPNYSSELNVNALLLGDSALYLCASSLEGNYEQYFGPGTRLTVT.